This is a list of T cell receptor beta chains from one sample in a study of vaccination and CD4 T cells after COVID-19. TCRdb reprocessed the PCR reads via MiXCR and lists one record per CDR3 protein. This sample yields 3,900 or so distinct CDR3 sequences, of which about 40% are seen a single time; roughly 30% belongs to the top ten. Their cognate antigens are unknown. Sequenced material: CD4+ T cells from blood, cultured in vitro. The receptors derive from a human donor who had recovered from COVID-19. Both conserved end residues are part of each CDR3. D genes are given only for firm matches. The size of a clone is reported for some rows only, either as once, few or many, or as a class for expanded clones.

J gene | clone size | CDR3 length | V gene | D gene | CDR3 protein | CDR3 DNA
TRBJ1-2 | . | 13 | TRBV27 | . | CASRPVGDYGYTF | TGTGCCAGCAGACCCGTGGGGGACTATGGCTACACCTTC
TRBJ2-3 | few | 15 | TRBV7-3 | TRBD2 | CASSFASAGQDTQYF | TGTGCCAGCAGCTTCGCCTCAGCGGGGCAAGATACGCAGTATTTT
TRBJ2-5 | . | 14 | TRBV6-1 | . | CASRTNRAGETQYF | TGCGCCAGCAGGACGAACAGGGCCGGGGAGACCCAGTACTTC
TRBJ2-5 | few | 13 | TRBV6-1 | TRBD2 | CASRLAGQETQYF | TGTGCCAGCAGGCTAGCGGGGCAAGAGACCCAGTACTTC
TRBJ2-5 | . | 14 | TRBV6-1 | TRBD2 | CASTSSGGGETQYF | TGTGCCAGCACTTCTAGCGGGGGGGGGGAGACCCAGTACTTC
TRBJ2-2 | few | 16 | TRBV6-2/TRBV6-3 | . | CASCLRSSANTGELFF | TGTGCCAGCTGCCTGCGGTCATCCGCGAACACCGGGGAGCTGTTTTTT
TRBJ1-1 | . | 12 | TRBV6-2/TRBV6-3 | . | CASSYRDTEAFF | TGTGCCAGCAGTTACAGGGACACTGAAGCTTTCTTT
TRBJ2-1 | . | 15 | TRBV19 | . | CASSPITRLEHGQFF | TGTGCCAGTAGCCCTATAACGAGACTAGAACATGGGCAGTTCTTC
TRBJ1-3 | few | 16 | TRBV10-3 | . | CATVGRYGSSGNTIYF | TGTGCCACCGTTGGTCGCTACGGGAGCTCTGGAAACACCATATATTTT
TRBJ2-3 | . | 17 | TRBV20-1 | TRBD2 | CSATPFAGGLPGDTQYF | TGCAGTGCCACCCCTTTCGCGGGGGGACTACCTGGAGATACGCAGTATTTT
TRBJ1-5 | few | 13 | TRBV7-2 | . | CASSLVGQQPQHF | TGTGCCAGCAGCTTAGTAGGCCAACAGCCCCAGCATTTT
TRBJ2-5 | . | 15 | TRBV2 | . | CASRPLARIQETQYF | TGTGCCAGCAGACCCCTTGCGCGCATTCAAGAGACCCAGTACTTC
TRBJ1-1 | few | 13 | TRBV6-1 | . | CASSEGWYTEAFF | TGTGCCAGCAGTGAAGGGTGGTACACTGAAGCTTTCTTT
TRBJ1-1 | . | 15 | TRBV5-1 | . | CASSGGRGLDTEAFF | TGCGCCAGCAGCGGGGGTCGGGGGCTTGATACTGAAGCTTTCTTT
TRBJ1-2 | . | 12 | TRBV14 | . | CASSQSSYGYTF | TGTGCCAGCAGCCAAAGCAGCTATGGCTACACCTTC
TRBJ1-4 | . | 13 | TRBV7-9 | . | CASSLAGYEKLFF | TGTGCCAGCAGCTTAGCGGGATACGAAAAACTGTTTTTT
TRBJ1-3 | . | 15 | TRBV24-1 | . | CATSASEDGGNTIYF | TGTGCCACCAGTGCTTCCGAGGATGGTGGAAACACCATATATTTT
TRBJ2-3 | . | 17 | TRBV4-2 | . | CASSQESPPLGTDTQYF | TGTGCCAGCAGCCAAGAGTCCCCACCTCTTGGCACAGATACGCAGTATTTT
TRBJ2-7 | . | 12 | TRBV7-2 | . | CASSWGDYEQYF | TGTGCCAGCTCCTGGGGGGACTACGAGCAGTACTTC
TRBJ1-1 | . | 11 | TRBV30 | . | CAWMSYTEAFF | TGTGCCTGGATGTCATACACTGAAGCTTTCTTT
TRBJ2-2 | once | 15 | TRBV12-3/TRBV12-4 | . | CASSLVARPTGELFF | TGTGCCAGCAGTTTGGTGGCTAGACCTACCGGGGAGCTGTTTTTT